This passage covers 21 T cell receptor beta chains from one sample sequenced in a study of T cell changes during pregnancy in multiple sclerosis. Assay: immunoSEQ multiplex PCR; the TCRdb copy retains only in-frame clones and omits some. This table holds roughly 29,000 clones, roughly nine tenths found once. Sequenced here: CD8+ T cells from peripheral blood mononuclear cells, sampled before pregnancy. These receptors all come from a female donor with multiple sclerosis, enrolled in a pregnancy study.

Only one count was recorded for this clone. This sequence joins TRBV2 and TRBJ2-1, with 8 bases lining up with TRBD2. V was clipped by 6 bases and J by 5 bases; unmatched bases: 3. Germline assignment: CDR1 SNHLY and CDR2 FYNNEI. The CDR3 contains 13 residues. The CDR3 reads CASRGTSNNEQFF. In nucleotides, the CDR3 is TGTGCCAGCAGAGGGACTAGTAACAATGAGCAGTTCTTC.

The DNA for the CDR3 is TGTGCCAGCAGCCCGGTGGACAGGGGGCCCACTGAAGCTTTCTTT. It yields the protein CASSPVDRGPTEAFF. The V gene is TRBV11-2, the J gene TRBJ1-1; 11 bases fit TRBD1. CDR1 is SGHAT, CDR2 FQNNGV, per germline. The ends lost 5 bases at V and 4 bases at J; junction bases unmatched: 6. The CDR3 loop spans 15 amino acids. Looking up the rest from reference TRBV11-2 and TRBJ1-1 gives the full variable domain: EAGVAQSPRYKIIEKRQSVAFWCNPISGHATLYWYQQILGQGPKLLIQFQNNGVVDDSQLPKDRFSAERLKGVDSTLKIQPAKLEDSAVYLCASSPVDRGPTEAFFGQGTRLTVV.

The chain employs TRBV9 and TRBJ1-2; D unclear. Between the trimmed V and J ends, which lost 0 bases and 5 bases, there was a span of 11 bases. This CDR3 is built from 14 residues. The germline gives CDR1 SGDLS, CDR2 YYNGEE. The CDR3 DNA follows: TGTGCCAGCAGCGTAGAGGAGATAACTTATGGCTACACCTTC. Its translation is CASSVEEITYGYTF.

J is TRBJ2-1 and V is TRBV2, with TRBD1 matching over 7 bases. In germline, CDR1 is SNHLY, CDR2 FYNNEI. The J segment lost 0 bases and the V segment lost 2 bases, leaving 10 bases of the junction unmatched. This CDR3 is 18 amino acids long. CDR3 sequence: CASSEYPATGSSYNEQFF. The CDR3 DNA is TGTGCCAGCAGTGAATATCCCGCGACAGGGAGCTCCTACAATGAGCAGTTCTTC.

The CDR3: CASSRETGSGANVLTF. The CDR3 DNA reads as TGTGCCAGCAGCCGGGAGACAGGGTCTGGGGCCAACGTCCTGACTTTC. The chain uses TRBV4-2 and TRBJ2-6; 7 positions agree with TRBD1. The CDR3 is made up of 16 amino acids. The germline V gene encodes CDR1 LGHNA and CDR2 YNFKEQ. V was pared by 4 bases and J by 1 base, with 4 bases of the junction left unmatched.

This rearrangement joins TRBV7-9 to TRBJ2-7; TRBD1 matches at 9 bases. Unmatched junction bases numbered 7, after V lost 5 bases and J lost 2 bases. CDR3 size: 15 residues. Germline CDR1 SEHNR, CDR2 FQNEAQ (reference sequence). CDR3 region: CASSTTGGATYEQYF. The CDR3 coding sequence is TGTGCCAGCAGCACAACAGGGGGCGCAACCTACGAGCAGTACTTC.

The chain is built from TRBV6-4 and TRBJ2-4; D might be TRBD1 (6 bases). CDR1 is MRHNA, CDR2 SNTAGT, per germline. V was cut by 7 bases and J by 2 bases, with 18 bases left in between. The CDR3 covers 16 residues. CDR3 residues: CASTRPRTDSKNIQYF. In DNA, the CDR3 is TGTGCCAGCACGAGGCCCCGGACAGACTCCAAAAACATTCAGTACTTC.

This sequence joins TRBV12-5 and TRBJ2-1, with 10 positions matching TRBD1. This CDR3 is 14 amino acids long. Germline V lookup: CDR1 LGHNT, CDR2 FRNRAP. The V and J ends lost 6 bases and 8 bases, in that order; junction bases with no gene match: 7. The CDR3 coding sequence is TGTGCTAGTGGAAGGGACAGGGGTCTCGATGAGCAGTTCTTC. Protein: CASGRDRGLDEQFF.

The J gene is TRBJ2-1, the V gene TRBV2; 10 bases map to TRBD2. Unmatched junction bases numbered 8, after V lost 6 bases and J lost 6 bases. The CDR3 consists of 15 residues. Germline CDR1 SNHLY, CDR2 FYNNEI. The CDR3 coding sequence is TGTGCCAGCAGACTTCAGCGGGAGGGCCCCAATGAGCAGTTCTTC. Protein product: CASRLQREGPNEQFF.

The rearrangement links TRBV5-1 to TRBJ1-3; a possible D gene is TRBD1 (5 bases). V gave up 5 bases and J gave up 2 bases, with 20 bases separating them. This CDR3 has 17 amino acids. Germline loops: CDR1 SGHRS, CDR2 YFSETQ. Written as DNA, the CDR3 is TGCGCCAGCAGGACTTGGCCAGGGCAGGATCCTGGAAACACCATATATTTT. This gives the protein CASRTWPGQDPGNTIYF.

This sequence joins TRBV18 and TRBJ1-3; D gene unclear. The CDR3 spans 14 residues. CDR1 and CDR2 (germline): KGHSH, LQKENI. V lost 3 bases and J 0 bases, leaving 6 bases between the germline ends. For the CDR3, the DNA is TGTGCCAGCTCACCTCCCCTCTCTGGAAACACCATATATTTT. It codes for CASSPPLSGNTIYF.

The chain links TRBV11-2 to TRBJ2-7, with a tentative D call TRBD1 (7 bases). The CDR3 runs 15 residues. V lost 2 bases to trimming and J lost 0 bases, with 11 bases between them. CDR1 SGHAT and CDR2 FQNNGV come from the germline V gene. CDR3: CASSLTRGDSYEQYF. CDR3 sequence (DNA): TGTGCCAGCAGCTTAACCAGGGGGGACTCCTACGAGCAGTACTTC.

This chain links TRBV7-3 with TRBJ1-1; no reliable D call. Germline V CDR1 and CDR2: SGHTA, FQGTGA. The CDR3 loop spans 12 amino acids. V was clipped by 1 base and J by 7 bases, with 7 bases between them. In DNA form, the CDR3 reads TGTGCCAGCAGCTTAAGTGGCGGTGAAGCTTTCTTT. Protein: CASSLSGGEAFF.

DNA for the CDR3: TGTGCCAGCAGCTTGCTCGGAGGGGATATCTATGGCTACACCTTC. It codes for CASSLLGGDIYGYTF. This chain joins TRBV5-4 and TRBJ1-2, with a weak D call TRBD1 (5 bases). The V end was cut by 1 base, the J end by 4 bases, with 14 bases between. Germline V gives CDR1 SGHNT, CDR2 YYREEE (reference sequence). This CDR3 has 15 amino acids. Looking up the rest from reference TRBV5-4 and TRBJ1-2 gives the full variable domain: ETGVTQSPTHLIKTRGQQVTLRCSSQSGHNTVSWYQQALGQGPQFIFQYYREEENGRGNFPPRFSGLQFPNYSSELNVNALELDDSALYLCASSLLGGDIYGYTFGSGTRLTVV.

CDR3 sequence reads: CSVATGKGTEAFF. The CDR3 nucleotides read TGCAGCGTAGCGACAGGAAAAGGCACTGAAGCTTTCTTT. The J gene is TRBJ1-1, the V gene TRBV29-1, with D perhaps TRBD1 (6 bases). The CDR3 extends over 13 amino acids. CDR1 and CDR2 (germline): SQVTM, ANQGSEA. Trimming shortened V by 6 bases and J by 4 bases, and 15 bases separated the two germline ends.

The V gene is TRBV7-9, the J gene TRBJ2-1; weak D call: TRBD1 (6 bases). The germline V gene has CDR1 SEHNR and CDR2 FQNEAQ (reference sequence). V was shortened by 5 bases and J by 0 bases, with 11 bases between the two germline ends. The CDR3 runs to 15 residues. The CDR3 protein is CASSHRVLSYNEQFF. CDR3 DNA sequence: TGTGCCAGCAGCCACAGGGTACTCTCCTACAATGAGCAGTTCTTC.

The chain combines TRBV7-2 with TRBJ1-1; TRBD1 might be the D (6 bases). The germline V gene encodes CDR1 SGHTA and CDR2 FQGNSA. The CDR3 consists of 15 residues. V lost 5 bases and J lost 0, with 13 bases in between. The CDR3 DNA reads TGTGCCAGCAGCCTCGGGACACACATGAACACTGAAGCTTTCTTT. Residues: CASSLGTHMNTEAFF.

The J gene is TRBJ1-6, the V gene TRBV19, with D possibly being TRBD1 (6 bases). Germline CDR1 LNHDA, CDR2 SQIVND (reference sequence). The CDR3 has 17 residues. V shed 7 bases and J shed 4 bases, with 20 bases lying between them. CDR3 DNA: TGTGCCAGTATGGGGGCACTCGATTCCCCTTATAATTCACCCCTCCACTTT. Translated, it gives CASMGALDSPYNSPLHF.

This clone was detected once. The V call is TRBV7-3, the J call TRBJ2-7; 12 nucleotides agree with TRBD1. CDR3 length equals 16 residues. From germline, CDR1 is SGHTA and CDR2 FQGTGA. V shed 3 bases, J shed 5 bases, and the junction held 8 bases outside the gene matches. This CDR3 is CASSLRPGTGGNEQYF. Here the CDR3 DNA reads TGTGCCAGCAGCTTGCGCCCCGGGACAGGGGGCAACGAGCAGTACTTC.

This chain uses TRBV5-4 with TRBJ1-1, with a possible D match to TRBD1 (5 bases). V was pared by 2 bases and J by 8 bases, with 13 bases between. The CDR3 covers 13 residues. Germline CDR1 and CDR2: SGHNT and YYREEE (reference sequence). CDR3 DNA sequence: TGTGCCAGCAGCTTTCAGGGCGACCCCGAAGCTTTCTTT. Its translation is CASSFQGDPEAFF.

This chain links TRBV19 with TRBJ2-7; D not certain. This CDR3 comprises 13 residues. Germline CDR1 is LNHDA and CDR2 is SQIVND (reference sequence). Trimming took 0 bases from V and 3 from J, leaving 6 bases between them. CDR3 coding DNA: TGTGCCAGTAGTATAGATAGAGGCTACGAGCAGTACTTC. Its protein is CASSIDRGYEQYF.